Presented here are 18 T cell receptor beta chains from one specimen sequenced in a study of T-cell memory formation after mild COVID-19. TCRdb independently ran MiXCR on the 5' RACE reads; one entry per CDR3 protein. This table has around 340,000 distinct CDR3 sequences, under 25% appearing once. The material sequenced was PBMCs or a T cell subset sorted from them (not recorded which). These TCRs come from an adult woman who had mild COVID-19 (a few samples of this study predate the infection). Cell type and time point are not known.

This clonotype has only a few counts. The chain carries TRBV30 and TRBJ2-1; D is unresolved. Germline CDR1 is GTSNPN and CDR2 is SVGIG (reference sequence). Trimming stripped 3 bases from V and 7 bases from J, with 13 bases between. CDR3 length: 13 residues. This chain's CDR3 is CAWSGVVGNEQFF. The CDR3 DNA follows: TGTGCCTGGAGCGGCGTGGTAGGTAATGAGCAGTTCTTC.

In its sample, this clonotype was seen a few times. The chain recombines TRBV6-6 with TRBJ1-6, with D unclear. Germline CDR1 is MNHNY and CDR2 is SVGAGI (reference sequence). V was trimmed by 4 bases and J by 9 bases, leaving 19 bases between them. The CDR3 is 16 residues long. The CDR3 here is CASSFGWVYRGSPLHF. The CDR3 bases are TGTGCCAGCAGTTTTGGGTGGGTCTATCGTGGTTCACCCCTCCACTTT.

Only a few counts were recorded for this clonotype. This chain connects TRBV7-2 to TRBJ2-7, with D unclear. The CDR3 spans 13 residues. Trimming pared 3 bases from V and 2 bases from J, leaving 8 bases between. Germline V gene lookup returns CDR1 SGHTA and CDR2 FQGNSA. This chain's CDR3 is CASSFAVTYEQYF. CDR3 DNA: TGTGCCAGCAGCTTCGCAGTCACCTACGAGCAGTACTTC.

This clonotype was counted a few times. The chain combines TRBV4-2 with TRBJ2-2, with D perhaps TRBD1 or TRBD2 (5 bases each). V lost 4 bases to trimming and J lost 5 bases, with 11 bases between them. The germline V gene encodes CDR1 LGHNA and CDR2 YNFKEQ. This CDR3 is 14 amino acids long. The CDR3: CASSPWDRTGELFF. The DNA of the CDR3 is TGTGCCAGCAGCCCATGGGACCGTACCGGGGAGCTGTTTTTT.

This clonotype has a handful of counts. This rearrangement joins TRBV6-2 or TRBV6-3 to TRBJ2-3, with TRBD2 identical over 10 bases. J was trimmed by 4 bases and V by 2 bases; bases with no gene match: 9. The CDR3 totals 17 residues. Germline-derived CDR1 and CDR2 are MNHEY and SVGEGT. DNA of the CDR3: TGTGCCAGCAGTTACCTTCGCCTAGCGGGAGATCCAGATACGCAGTATTTT. The encoded protein is CASSYLRLAGDPDTQYF.

This clonotype has ten or more counts. The chain recombines TRBV6-2 or TRBV6-3 with TRBJ1-2, with D hard to call. This CDR3 comprises 12 residues. With 7 bases removed from V and 4 bases from J, the gap between germline ends came to 10 bases. CDR1 and CDR2 from the germline V gene are MNHEY and SVGEGT. DNA for the CDR3: TGTGCCAGCATGAGGCAGCCCTATGGCTACACCTTC. It encodes CASMRQPYGYTF.

This clonotype was seen repeatedly, ten times or more. This chain connects TRBV27 to TRBJ1-5, with D possibly being TRBD1 (5 bases). V gave up 2 bases and J gave up 5 bases, with 7 bases separating them. Per germline, CDR1 MNHEY and CDR2 SMNVEV (reference sequence). The CDR3 contains 13 residues. The CDR3 loop is CASSLQGDQPQHF. The CDR3 region has the DNA TGTGCCAGCAGTTTACAGGGAGATCAGCCCCAGCATTTT.

This chain uses TRBV29-1 with TRBJ1-2; 9 nucleotides agree with TRBD1. J gave up 7 bases and V 7 bases, and 13 bases lay outside the gene matches. CDR3 length: 14 residues. Germline CDR1 SQVTM, CDR2 ANQGSEA. The CDR3 spells CSAGTQGASGGYTF. The DNA for the CDR3 is TGCAGCGCCGGAACACAGGGGGCTTCGGGTGGCTACACCTTC. Combining the CDR3 with reference TRBV29-1 and TRBJ1-2 gives the whole variable domain SAVISQKPSRDICQRGTSLTIQCQVDSQVTMMFWYRQQPGQSLTLIATANQGSEATYESGFVIDKFPISRPNLTFSTLTVSNMSPEDSSIYLCSAGTQGASGGYTFGSGTRLTVV.

The chain links TRBV3-1 to TRBJ2-1; 13 bases agree with TRBD2. J lost 9 bases, V lost 1 base, and 6 bases had no gene match. This CDR3 comprises 16 residues. CDR1 is LGHDT, CDR2 YNNKEL, per germline (reference sequence). The CDR3 DNA sequence: TGTGCCAGCAGCCAAGGGACTAGCGGGAGAATTAGTGAGCAGTTCTTC. Translation gives CASSQGTSGRISEQFF.

The gene calls are TRBV7-2 and TRBJ1-2; D remains unclear. There are 14 residues in the CDR3. From germline, CDR1 is SGHTA and CDR2 FQGNSA. Trimming took 6 bases from V and 4 from J, leaving 15 bases between them. The CDR3 loop reads CASSSTVFVYGYTF. The CDR3 nucleotides read TGTGCCAGCAGTTCCACCGTATTTGTCTATGGCTACACCTTC.

This clonotype was counted ten times or more. The V call is TRBV27, the J call TRBJ2-3; D may be TRBD1 (6 bases). V was pared by 3 bases and J by 2 bases, with 18 bases between. Germline V gene lookup returns CDR1 MNHEY and CDR2 SMNVEV (reference sequence). This CDR3 is 17 amino acids long. CDR3 sequence reads: CASSFTGGSLFTDTQYF. Written as DNA, the CDR3 is TGTGCCAGCAGTTTCACTGGGGGCTCCCTCTTCACAGATACGCAGTATTTT.

This clonotype was observed a handful of times. This rearrangement joins TRBV2 to TRBJ2-3, with TRBD1 matching over 7 bases. The CDR3 is 13 amino acids. The V gene's germline CDR1 is SNHLY and CDR2 FYNNEI. V lost 10 bases to trimming and J lost 1 base; unmatched junction nucleotides: 5. CDR3 DNA: TGTGCCACCCAAGGGGGCCGCACAGATACGCAGTATTTT. Translated: CATQGGRTDTQYF.

The chain combines TRBV2 with TRBJ2-5; possible D gene TRBD2, 5 bases. Germline V gene sequence: CDR1 SNHLY, CDR2 FYNNEI. The CDR3 extends over 15 amino acids. Between the trimmed V and J ends, which lost 4 bases and 5 bases, there was a span of 17 bases. The CDR3 protein is CASSGRLGRRETQYF. CDR3 bases: TGTGCCAGCAGTGGCCGACTCGGTAGGAGGGAGACCCAGTACTTC.

The chain carries TRBV5-1 and TRBJ2-1; TRBD2 agrees at 12 bases. CDR1 and CDR2 from the germline V gene are SGHRS and YFSETQ. The junction had 3 bases not matched to a gene; V was cut back by 5 bases and J by 9 bases. CDR3 length: 13 residues. The CDR3 region is CASRRLAGAEQFF. Written as DNA, the CDR3 is TGCGCCAGCAGGAGACTAGCGGGAGCTGAGCAGTTCTTC.

This clonotype was detected a few times. V and J are TRBV7-2 and TRBJ1-2; TRBD1 matches 10 bases. Germline V CDR1 and CDR2: SGHTA, FQGNSA. The ends lost 5 bases at V and 6 bases at J; junction bases unmatched: 6. The CDR3 consists of 14 residues. Here the CDR3 reads CASSERQGANGYTF. The CDR3 coding sequence is TGTGCCAGCAGCGAACGACAGGGGGCAAATGGCTACACCTTC.

V usage is TRBV4-1 and J usage is TRBJ2-7; TRBD2 might be the D (5 bases). Germline CDR1 MGHRA, CDR2 YSYEKL. The V end lost 0 bases, the J end lost 0 bases, and 9 bases lay between the germline ends. This CDR3 comprises 15 residues. CDR3 sequence (DNA): TGCGCCAGCAGCCAAGACCGGGATTTCTCCTACGAGCAGTACTTC. Translation gives CASSQDRDFSYEQYF.

The rearrangement joins TRBV15 to TRBJ1-4; maybe TRBD1 (6 bases). This CDR3 region has 14 residues. Germline lookup yields CDR1 LNHNV and CDR2 YYDKDF (reference sequence). Trimming took off 5 bases at V and 7 bases at J, with 14 bases between the two ends. DNA for the CDR3: TGTGCCACCAGCCGGGGGGGGCAAGGTGAAAAACTGTTTTTT. It codes for CATSRGGQGEKLFF.

The CDR3 is CASSVQAGGSDTQYF. The CDR3 DNA reads TGTGCCAGCAGCGTCCAGGCGGGAGGGTCAGATACGCAGTATTTT. The rearrangement links TRBV7-2 to TRBJ2-3, with TRBD2 matching over 9 bases. This CDR3 is built from 15 residues. J lost 4 bases, V lost 5 bases, and 7 bases had no gene match. In germline, CDR1 is SGHTA, CDR2 FQGNSA.